The table lists the clone carrying this T cell receptor (beta chain) with a few counts. This entry belongs to a study of blood T cell repertoires in COVID-19. About the research overall: PBMCs, B-cell-depleted T cells, or T cells provided the cDNA or gDNA that made up the material.

There are 12 residues in the CDR3. The V gene's germline CDR1 is SGHKS and CDR2 YYEKEE (reference sequence). Authors' processing steps: Counts of nucleated cells, estimated from reference gene primer amplification, were obtained. Assay: immunoSEQ multiplex PCR; the TCRdb copy retains only in-frame clones and omits some. The D gene and trimming were derived from the DNA, and the V and J assignments and clone size from that table. The sample lists about 68,000 clones, about 86% occurring once. The chain combines TRBV5-5 with TRBJ1-5; D ambiguous. Sample: peripheral blood. This sequence was found in a man in his fifties with acute or convalescent COVID-19. CDR3 sequence (DNA): TGTGCGTCGGGGTACGGCAATCAGCCCCAGCATTTT. Amino acids: CASGYGNQPQHF.